The next 30 T cell receptor beta chains were all read from a single sample in a study of cytotoxic CD8 clonotypes in ibrutinib-treated CLL. The table came from immunoSEQ multiplex PCR; TCRdb's copy has only in-frame clones and leaves some out. In the table there are about 200,000 clones, roughly 79% of which are singletons. This specimen consisted of PBMCs, obtained after 12 months of ibrutinib treatment. These receptors came from a human donor with chronic lymphocytic leukemia.

The V gene is TRBV5-1, the J gene TRBJ1-2, with TRBD1 matching 8 bases. CDR3 size: 15 residues. The ends lost 4 bases at V and 4 bases at J; junction bases unmatched: 9. Looked up from germline, CDR1 is SGHRS and CDR2 is YFSETQ. The CDR3 is CASSGGQAFSYGYTF. Here the CDR3 DNA reads TGCGCCAGCAGCGGGGGACAGGCTTTTAGCTATGGCTACACCTTC. Together with reference TRBV5-1 and TRBJ1-2, the CDR3 gives the full variable domain: KAGVTQTPRYLIKTRGQQVTLSCSPISGHRSVSWYQQTPGQGLQFLFEYFSETQRNKGNFPGRFSGRQFSNSRSEMNVSTLELGDSALYLCASSGGQAFSYGYTFGSGTRLTVV.

The gene calls are TRBV4-1 and TRBJ1-2; 11 bases line up with TRBD1. Trimming took 2 bases from V and 9 from J; bases not matched to a gene: 8. The germline V gene encodes CDR1 MGHRA and CDR2 YSYEKL. The CDR3 totals 15 residues. The chain's CDR3 is CASSQLTRDRGSYTF. In DNA, the CDR3 is TGCGCCAGCAGCCAACTTACCCGGGACAGGGGGAGCTACACCTTC.

This clone occurred once. The gene calls are TRBV5-1 and TRBJ2-1; D tentatively fits TRBD1 or TRBD2 (5 bases each). V lost 0 bases to trimming and J lost 4 bases, with 11 bases between them. CDR1 is SGHRS, CDR2 YFSETQ, per germline. This CDR3 comprises 15 residues. The CDR3 here is CASSLGDGGYNEQFF. The CDR3 nucleotides are TGCGCCAGCAGCTTGGGGGACGGAGGATACAATGAGCAGTTCTTC.

The rearrangement joins TRBV9 to TRBJ1-2; no definite D call. The CDR3 covers 12 residues. Trimming pared 5 bases from V and 7 bases from J, leaving 12 bases between. CDR1 is SGDLS, CDR2 YYNGEE, per germline. CDR3 loop: CASRPAIGGYTF. As DNA, the CDR3 is TGTGCCAGCAGGCCCGCGATTGGTGGCTACACCTTC.

This clone appeared a single time. The rearrangement links TRBV29-1 to TRBJ1-1; TRBD1 might be the D (6 bases). The CDR3 consists of 13 residues. CDR1 and CDR2 from the germline V gene are SQVTM and ANQGSEA. V lost 7 bases, J lost 6 bases, and 18 bases lay in between. The CDR3 reads CSEIKTGGPEAFF. For the CDR3, the DNA is TGCAGCGAGATCAAGACAGGAGGTCCTGAAGCTTTCTTT.

In this sample, this clone turned up once. The V and J genes are TRBV12-5 and TRBJ2-7; 8 bases match TRBD1. The V gene end was trimmed by 2 bases and the J gene end by 0 bases; junction bases not matched to a gene: 6. Germline V CDR1 and CDR2: LGHNT, FRNRAP. This CDR3 has 16 amino acids. Here the CDR3 reads CASGLPGTGHSYEQYF. CDR3 coding DNA: TGTGCTAGTGGTTTGCCTGGGACAGGTCACTCCTACGAGCAGTACTTC.

This clone has only a few counts. The chain links TRBV5-4 to TRBJ1-2; 7 bases fit TRBD1. Germline V CDR1 and CDR2: SGHNT, YYREEE (reference sequence). The CDR3 contains 14 residues. V was clipped by 1 base and J by 7 bases; unmatched bases: 7. The CDR3 DNA is TGTGCCAGCAGCTTGCAGGGGGTTGTGGGTGGCTACACCTTC. Translating gives CASSLQGVVGGYTF.

The genes are TRBV28 and TRBJ2-7; tentative D call: TRBD2 (6 bases). Germline V gene data show CDR1 as MDHEN and CDR2 as SYDVKM. With 4 bases removed from V and 6 bases from J, the gap between germline ends came to 19 bases. CDR3 length equals 15 residues. Here the CDR3 DNA reads TGTGCCAGCAGTTCCCGGGGGTATAGGGTCGGCGAGCAGTACTTC. It is translated as CASSSRGYRVGEQYF.

The sample holds a few counts of this clone. V and J are TRBV28 and TRBJ1-5, with D unresolved. There are 12 residues in the CDR3. Germline lookup yields CDR1 MDHEN and CDR2 SYDVKM. The V end was cut by 4 bases, the J end by 5 bases, with 6 bases between. The CDR3 DNA sequence: TGTGCCAGCAGTTCCTTCGATCAGCCCCAGCATTTT. This translates into CASSSFDQPQHF.

The V and J genes are TRBV6-5 and TRBJ1-3; no definite D call. CDR3 size: 11 residues. Per the germline V gene, CDR1 is MNHEY and CDR2 is SVGAGI. V lost 2 bases to trimming and J lost 8 bases, with 4 bases between them. The CDR3 DNA follows: TGTGCCAGCAGTTACGGGGACACCATATATTTT. It translates to CASSYGDTIYF.

This clone was seen a few times. The rearrangement uses TRBV4-2 and TRBJ1-6; TRBD1 agrees at 10 bases. V was clipped by 0 bases and J by 7 bases; unmatched bases: 0. CDR3 length equals 15 residues. Germline CDR1 LGHNA, CDR2 YNFKEQ. CDR3 nucleotides: TGTGCCAGCAGCCAAGAGGGACAGGGGAATTCACCCCTCCACTTT. It codes for CASSQEGQGNSPLHF.

This clone was counted a single time. The rearrangement links TRBV29-1 to TRBJ2-7; possibly TRBD2 for D (7 bases). In germline, CDR1 is SQVTM, CDR2 ANQGSEA. This CDR3 is 14 amino acids long. V was trimmed by 8 bases and J by 0 bases, leaving 17 bases between them. In DNA, the CDR3 is TGCAGCTATTCTAACGCGGGGGCCTCCTACGAGCAGTACTTC. It is translated as CSYSNAGASYEQYF.

This chain joins TRBV28 and TRBJ1-5; D unresolved. CDR3 length: 14 residues. CDR1 is MDHEN, CDR2 SYDVKM, per germline. Trimming pared 6 bases from V and 3 bases from J, leaving 12 bases between. For the CDR3, the DNA is TGTGCCAGCAGCCGTGGGTCTTCCAATCAGCCCCAGCATTTT. It is translated as CASSRGSSNQPQHF.

This chain connects TRBV27 to TRBJ1-5; D perhaps matches TRBD1 (5 bases). Trimming pared 5 bases from V and 6 bases from J, leaving 14 bases between. Germline V gene sequence: CDR1 MNHEY, CDR2 SMNVEV (reference sequence). This CDR3 comprises 14 residues. The CDR3 spells CASSPSWGGQPQHF. The DNA for the CDR3 is TGTGCCAGCAGTCCTTCCTGGGGGGGTCAGCCCCAGCATTTT.

This clone has just a few counts. The rearrangement uses TRBV27 and TRBJ1-3; possible D gene TRBD1, 6 bases. Germline CDR1 reads MNHEY; CDR2 reads SMNVEV (reference sequence). The CDR3 extends over 14 amino acids. The V end was cut by 2 bases, the J end by 4 bases, with 9 bases between. The CDR3: CASSLRGGGNTIYF. The DNA for the CDR3 is TGTGCCAGCAGTTTAAGGGGGGGAGGAAACACCATATATTTT.

The chain combines TRBV7-6 with TRBJ2-2; TRBD1 or TRBD2 may be the D gene (6 bases each). Between the trimmed V and J ends, which lost 4 bases and 6 bases, there was a span of 24 bases. CDR3 length equals 18 residues. Germline values: CDR1 SGHVS, CDR2 FNYEAQ. The CDR3 DNA sequence: TGTGCCAGCAGCTCAAGCGGTGGATGGGGGGCTCGGGCCGGGGAGCTGTTTTTT. It translates to CASSSSGGWGARAGELFF.

The chain links TRBV7-9 to TRBJ2-5, with 12 nucleotides matching TRBD2. CDR3 length: 15 amino acids. The germline CDR1 and CDR2 sequences are SEHNR and FQNEAQ (reference sequence). The J segment lost 5 bases and the V segment lost 4 bases, leaving 5 bases of the junction unmatched. The CDR3 DNA is TGTGCCAGCAGCTCTACTAGCGGGGGGCCGGAGACCCAGTACTTC. It yields the protein CASSSTSGGPETQYF.

This clone was seen a single time. V gene TRBV7-8 combines with J gene TRBJ2-7, with a weak D call TRBD1 (6 bases). This CDR3 contains 15 residues. Trimming cost V 5 bases and J 2 bases, with 16 bases left between them. Germline V gene data show CDR1 as SGHVS and CDR2 as FQNEAQ. The CDR3 coding sequence is TGTGCCAGCAGCGCACGTTGGGACACCACCTACGAGCAGTACTTC. It encodes CASSARWDTTYEQYF.

This clone was seen a few times. The rearrangement links TRBV7-8 to TRBJ2-3; 13 bases agree with TRBD2. Germline V gene data show CDR1 as SGHVS and CDR2 as FQNEAQ. The CDR3 loop spans 19 amino acids. V dropped 0 bases and J dropped 0; count of bases not matched to a gene: 6. CDR3 nucleotides: TGTGCCAGCAGCTTAGCTACCCCGGGACTAGCGGGAAGCACAGATACGCAGTATTTT. It codes for CASSLATPGLAGSTDTQYF.

This clone was observed once. The chain couples TRBV5-6 to TRBJ1-6, with D unresolved. V dropped 0 bases and J dropped 0 bases, with 16 bases sitting between them. CDR3 size: 19 residues. Germline V gene data show CDR1 as SGHDT and CDR2 as YYEEEE. The CDR3 loop reads CASSLAGYQGSSYNSPLHF. CDR3 DNA: TGTGCCAGCAGCTTGGCGGGGTACCAAGGGAGCTCCTATAATTCACCCCTCCACTTT. Together with reference TRBV5-6 and TRBJ1-6, the CDR3 gives the full variable domain: DAGVTQSPTHLIKTRGQQVTLRCSPKSGHDTVSWYQQALGQGPQFIFQYYEEEERQRGNFPDRFSGHQFPNYSSELNVNALLLGDSALYLCASSLAGYQGSSYNSPLHFGNGTRLTVT.

J is TRBJ1-5 and V is TRBV10-2; 7 nucleotides agree with TRBD1. CDR3 length: 16 amino acids. Germline CDR1 and CDR2: WSHSY and SAAADI. Trimming at V came to 0 bases and at J to 3 bases, leaving 5 bases not matched to a gene. The CDR3 DNA reads as TGCGCCAGCAGTGAGTCGACAGGGAAGGACAATCAGCCCCAGCATTTT. The encoded protein is CASSESTGKDNQPQHF.

The chain recombines TRBV11-2 with TRBJ2-1, with TRBD2 identical over 13 bases. This CDR3 is built from 15 residues. Trimming cost V 3 bases and J 7 bases; bases outside gene matches: 3. CDR1 is SGHAT, CDR2 FQNNGV, per germline. The CDR3 bases are TGTGCCAGCAGCTTGACTAGCGGGAGGCGAAATGAGCAGTTCTTC. Translating gives CASSLTSGRRNEQFF. The full variable domain, in which reference TRBV11-2 and TRBJ2-1 provide the parts outside the CDR3, is EAGVAQSPRYKIIEKRQSVAFWCNPISGHATLYWYQQILGQGPKLLIQFQNNGVVDDSQLPKDRFSAERLKGVDSTLKIQPAKLEDSAVYLCASSLTSGRRNEQFFGPGTRLTVL.

This chain links TRBV7-8 with TRBJ2-7; tentatively, D is TRBD2 (6 bases). The CDR3 runs 15 residues. The V end lost 5 bases, the J end lost 0 bases, and 14 bases lay between the germline ends. Germline assignment: CDR1 SGHVS and CDR2 FQNEAQ. The CDR3 is CASSQGLAFSYEQYF. The CDR3 bases are TGTGCCAGCAGCCAGGGACTGGCCTTCTCCTACGAGCAGTACTTC.

The chain combines TRBV11-2 with TRBJ2-1, with TRBD2 as a possible D gene (6 bases). Per germline, CDR1 SGHAT and CDR2 FQNNGV. The CDR3 covers 15 residues. V lost 0 bases to trimming and J lost 7 bases, with 13 bases between them. CDR3 residues: CASSLDFYSGNEQFF. The CDR3 bases are TGTGCCAGCAGCTTAGATTTTTATAGCGGAAATGAGCAGTTCTTC.

The chain links TRBV13 to TRBJ1-5; D is ambiguous. Germline V gene data show CDR1 as PRHDT and CDR2 as FYEKMQ (reference sequence). The V and J ends lost 0 bases and 3 bases respectively, with 21 bases between them. The CDR3 consists of 19 residues. The CDR3 here is CASSLGWTHSWQSNQPQHF. CDR3 bases: TGTGCCAGCAGCTTAGGCTGGACCCATTCATGGCAGTCCAATCAGCCCCAGCATTTT.

This clone was counted a single time. The rearrangement joins TRBV28 to TRBJ2-1; possible D gene TRBD2, 5 bases. Germline CDR1 MDHEN, CDR2 SYDVKM. Trimming took off 5 bases at V and 0 bases at J, with 11 bases between the two ends. The CDR3 is 15 residues long. The CDR3 is CASSGAVSSYNEQFF. In nucleotides, the CDR3 is TGTGCCAGCAGTGGAGCGGTGAGCTCCTACAATGAGCAGTTCTTC.

This clone was counted a few times. The rearrangement links TRBV19 to TRBJ2-1, with 9 positions matching TRBD2. Per the germline V gene, CDR1 is LNHDA and CDR2 is SQIVND (reference sequence). The CDR3 consists of 18 residues. The V gene end was trimmed by 0 bases and the J gene end by 3 bases; junction bases not matched to a gene: 9. The CDR3 DNA reads as TGTGCCAGTAGTATAGAGCCGCCGGGACTAGCCTTCTACAATGAGCAGTTCTTC. It encodes CASSIEPPGLAFYNEQFF.

The chain recombines TRBV6-5 with TRBJ2-3; possible D gene TRBD2, 6 bases. This CDR3 spans 14 amino acids. The V gene lost 6 bases and the J gene lost 0 bases, with 10 bases spanning the gap. CDR1 is MNHEY and CDR2 is SVGAGI in the germline V gene. CDR3 residues: CASRFSGSTDTQYF. The DNA for the CDR3 is TGTGCCAGCAGGTTTAGCGGAAGCACAGATACGCAGTATTTT.

V and J are TRBV10-3 and TRBJ1-6; 10 bases are shared with TRBD1. This CDR3 has 17 residues. V was clipped by 6 bases and J by 10 bases; unmatched bases: 15. CDR1 is ENHRY and CDR2 is SYGVKD in the germline V gene. The CDR3 DNA is TGTGCCATCAGCTCCGGGACAGGGGTCGATCCGGGGTCACCCCTCCACTTT. Translated: CAISSGTGVDPGSPLHF.

This chain connects TRBV5-4 to TRBJ2-7; TRBD1 might be the D (5 bases). Trimming took off 0 bases at V and 2 bases at J, with 9 bases between the two ends. CDR3 length: 14 amino acids. Per the germline V gene, CDR1 is SGHNT and CDR2 is YYREEE (reference sequence). The CDR3 loop is CASSLGVQAYEQYF. Here the CDR3 DNA reads TGTGCCAGCAGCTTGGGGGTACAGGCCTACGAGCAGTACTTC.